What follows describes a single T cell receptor beta chain. Only in-frame clones appear in the TCRdb table, and some are missing; sequencing was by immunoSEQ multiplex PCR. The table has fewer than 200,000 clones, 80% to 95% seen once. The source of the sample is a study of control samples from healthy donors and cancer patients. The CDR3 sequence is 14 residues long. Germline V CDR1 and CDR2: SGHRS, YFSETQ. Trimming at V came to 6 bases and at J to 3 bases, leaving 6 bases not matched to a gene. Sequenced: blood. The receptor comes from a woman in her fifties or sixties in good health. The genes are TRBV5-1 and TRBJ1-3; 7 positions match TRBD1. The CDR3 protein is CASNEGGDGNTIYF. As DNA, the CDR3 is TGCGCCAGCAACGAAGGGGGCGATGGAAACACCATATATTTT.